This T cell receptor (beta chain) was sequenced for a study of OX40 agonist ivuxolimab in advanced cancers. Across the study: The patients got ivuxolimab, which is an agonistic anti-OX40 (CD134) antibody. Patients were 82.7% male with ages roughly 20 to 85, mean about 60.

CDR3 length: 14 amino acids. Trimming removed 9 bases from V and 3 bases from J, with 17 bases in between. Germline CDR1 is MNHEY and CDR2 is SVGAGI. Profiling relied on immunoSEQ multiplex PCR, and the TCRdb table lists in-frame clones only, not all of them. Of 65,000 to 90,000 clones in the sample, approximately 90% were seen once. With regard to this clone: Its antigen is as yet unknown.

Findings and limits, study-wide: Low normalized clonal expansion also occurred in some nonresponding patients.

The gene calls are TRBV6-5 and TRBJ1-1; TRBD1 might be the D (6 bases). This sequence originates from an adult with an advanced solid tumor such as melanoma, head and neck, liver or kidney cancer. Sequences were derived from CD4+ or CD8+ T cells sorted from blood, sampled in a trial of the OX40 agonist ivuxolimab. For the CDR3, the DNA is TGTGCCAGTCGGCCTAACAGGGAGGACACTGAAGCTTTCTTT. Its protein is CASRPNREDTEAFF.